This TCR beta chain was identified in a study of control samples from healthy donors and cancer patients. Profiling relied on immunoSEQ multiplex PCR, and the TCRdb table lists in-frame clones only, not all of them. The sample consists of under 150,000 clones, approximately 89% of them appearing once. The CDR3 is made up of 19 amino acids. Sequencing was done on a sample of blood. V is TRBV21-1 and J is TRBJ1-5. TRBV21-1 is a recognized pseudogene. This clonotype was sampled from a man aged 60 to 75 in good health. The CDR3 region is CASSPPVFGVGCKNQPQHF. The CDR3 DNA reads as TGTGCCAGCAGCCCTCCGGTTTTTGGGGTTGGGTGTAAGAATCAGCCCCAGCATTTT.